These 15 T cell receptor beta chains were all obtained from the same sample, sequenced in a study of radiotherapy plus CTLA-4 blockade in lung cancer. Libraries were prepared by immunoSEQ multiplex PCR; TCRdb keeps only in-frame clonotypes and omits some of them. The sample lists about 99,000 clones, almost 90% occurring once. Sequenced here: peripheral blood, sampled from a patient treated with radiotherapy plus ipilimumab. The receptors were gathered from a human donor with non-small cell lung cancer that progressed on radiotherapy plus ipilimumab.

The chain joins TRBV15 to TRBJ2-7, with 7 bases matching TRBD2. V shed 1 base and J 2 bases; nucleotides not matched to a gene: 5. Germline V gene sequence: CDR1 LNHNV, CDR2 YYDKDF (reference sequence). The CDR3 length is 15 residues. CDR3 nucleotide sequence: TGTGCCACCAGCAGAGTAGCGGGCCCCCCCTACGAGCAGTACTTC. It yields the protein CATSRVAGPPYEQYF.

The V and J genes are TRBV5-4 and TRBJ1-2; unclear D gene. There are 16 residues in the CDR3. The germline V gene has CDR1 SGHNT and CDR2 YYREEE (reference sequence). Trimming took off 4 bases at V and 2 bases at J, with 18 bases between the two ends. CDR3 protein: CASSIPSTVRNYGYTF. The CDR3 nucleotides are TGTGCCAGCAGCATACCAAGCACAGTCAGAAACTATGGCTACACCTTC.

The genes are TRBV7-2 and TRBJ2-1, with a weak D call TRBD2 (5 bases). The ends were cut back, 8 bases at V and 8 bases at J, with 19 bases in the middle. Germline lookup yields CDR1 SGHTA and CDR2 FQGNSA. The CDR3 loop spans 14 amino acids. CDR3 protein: CASSSPRGFDEQFF. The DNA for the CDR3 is TGTGCCAGCTCATCCCCGAGAGGGTTCGATGAGCAGTTCTTC.

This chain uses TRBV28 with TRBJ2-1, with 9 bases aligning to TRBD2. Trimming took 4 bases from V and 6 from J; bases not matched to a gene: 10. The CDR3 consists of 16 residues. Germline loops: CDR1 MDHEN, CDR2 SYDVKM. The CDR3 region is CASSWDLAGRGNEQFF. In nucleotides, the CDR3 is TGTGCCAGCAGTTGGGATCTAGCGGGACGGGGCAATGAGCAGTTCTTC.

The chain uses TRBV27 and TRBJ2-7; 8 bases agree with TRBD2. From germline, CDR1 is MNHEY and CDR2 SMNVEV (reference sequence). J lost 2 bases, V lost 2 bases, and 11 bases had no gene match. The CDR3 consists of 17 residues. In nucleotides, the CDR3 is TGTGCCAGCAGTTTAAGGGTACGGGCGGGAGGTACCTACGAGCAGTACTTC. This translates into CASSLRVRAGGTYEQYF.

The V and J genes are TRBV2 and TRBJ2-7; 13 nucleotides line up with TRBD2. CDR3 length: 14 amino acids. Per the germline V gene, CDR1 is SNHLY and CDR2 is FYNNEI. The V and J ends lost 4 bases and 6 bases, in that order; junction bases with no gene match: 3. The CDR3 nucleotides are TGTGCCAGCAGTGGGACTAGCGGGAGAGGCGAGCAGTACTTC. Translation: CASSGTSGRGEQYF.

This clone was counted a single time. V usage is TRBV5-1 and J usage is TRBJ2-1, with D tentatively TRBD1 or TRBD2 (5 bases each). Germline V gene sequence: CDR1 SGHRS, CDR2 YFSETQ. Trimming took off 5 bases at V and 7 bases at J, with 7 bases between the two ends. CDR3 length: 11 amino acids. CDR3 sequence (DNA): TGCGCCAGCAGTGAGGGGAATGAGCAGTTCTTC. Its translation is CASSEGNEQFF.

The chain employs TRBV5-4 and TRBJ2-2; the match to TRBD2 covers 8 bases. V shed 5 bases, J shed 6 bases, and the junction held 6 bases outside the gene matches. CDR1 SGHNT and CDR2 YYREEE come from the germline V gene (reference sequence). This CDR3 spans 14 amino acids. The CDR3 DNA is TGTGCCAGCAGGGGCGGGAGGAGCGCCGGGGAGCTGTTTTTT. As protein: CASRGGRSAGELFF.

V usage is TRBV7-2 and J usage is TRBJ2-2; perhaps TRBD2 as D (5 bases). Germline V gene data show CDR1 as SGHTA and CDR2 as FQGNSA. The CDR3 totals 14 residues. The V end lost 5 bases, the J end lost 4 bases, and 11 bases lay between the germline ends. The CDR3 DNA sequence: TGTGCCAGCAGCCGCGAGCGGATCACCGGGGAGCTGTTTTTT. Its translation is CASSRERITGELFF.

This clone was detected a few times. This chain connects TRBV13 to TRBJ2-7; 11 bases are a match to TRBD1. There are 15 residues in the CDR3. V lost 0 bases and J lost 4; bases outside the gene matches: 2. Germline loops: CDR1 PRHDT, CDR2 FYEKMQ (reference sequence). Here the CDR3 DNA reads TGTGCCAGCAGCTTAGGAGGACAGGGGGCGTACGAGCAGTACTTC. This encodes CASSLGGQGAYEQYF.

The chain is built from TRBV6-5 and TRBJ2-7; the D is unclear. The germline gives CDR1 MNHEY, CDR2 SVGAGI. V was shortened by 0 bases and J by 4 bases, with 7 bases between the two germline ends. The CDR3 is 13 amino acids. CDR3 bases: TGTGCCAGCAGTTACTCGCGGAAGTACGAGCAGTACTTC. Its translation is CASSYSRKYEQYF.

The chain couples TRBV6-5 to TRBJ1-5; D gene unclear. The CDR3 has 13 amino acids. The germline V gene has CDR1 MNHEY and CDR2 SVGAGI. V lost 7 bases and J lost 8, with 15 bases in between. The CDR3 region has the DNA TGTGCCAGCAAATATGGACCGCTAGAGCCCCAGCATTTT. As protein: CASKYGPLEPQHF.

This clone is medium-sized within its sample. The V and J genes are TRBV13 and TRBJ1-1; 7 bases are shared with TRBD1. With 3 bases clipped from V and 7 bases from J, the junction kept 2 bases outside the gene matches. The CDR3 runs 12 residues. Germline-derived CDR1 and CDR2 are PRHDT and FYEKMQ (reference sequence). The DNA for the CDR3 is TGTGCCAGCAGCTTCGGGACAGTTGAAGCTTTCTTT. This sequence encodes CASSFGTVEAFF.

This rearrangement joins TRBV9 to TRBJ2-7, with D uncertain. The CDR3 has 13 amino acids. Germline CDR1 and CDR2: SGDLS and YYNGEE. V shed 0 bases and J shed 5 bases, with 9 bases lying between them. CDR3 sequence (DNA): TGTGCCAGCAGCGTAGCAGTTTGGGACGAGCAGTACTTC. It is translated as CASSVAVWDEQYF.

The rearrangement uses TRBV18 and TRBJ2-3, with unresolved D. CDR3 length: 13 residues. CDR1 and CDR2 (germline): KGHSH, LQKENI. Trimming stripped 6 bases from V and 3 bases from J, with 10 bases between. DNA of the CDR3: TGTGCCAGCTCTCCCCGGGTGACAGATACGCAGTATTTT. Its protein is CASSPRVTDTQYF.